One and the same sample provided the 26 T cell receptor beta chains below, sequenced in a study of shared clonotypes between healthy human individuals. The assay was immunoSEQ multiplex PCR, and TCRdb's table has in-frame clones only and misses some. The sample shows 1.5 million to 2.5 million clones, about 94% of them seen only once. Terminally differentiated effector memory CD45RA+ cells were excluded from the naive CD8 cells, which were CD45RO-negative and positively selected for CCR7. Sequencing was performed on naive CD8+ T cells sorted from blood. The receptors come from a young man in good health.

The rearrangement uses TRBV6-1 and TRBJ2-7; possible D gene TRBD1, 6 bases. Looked up from germline, CDR1 is MNHNS and CDR2 is SASEGT. The length of the CDR3 is 12 residues. V was cut by 1 base and J by 6 bases, with 7 bases left in between. The DNA for the CDR3 is TGTGCCAGCAGTGAAGGAGGGGGCGAGCAGTACTTC. It codes for CASSEGGGEQYF.

The rearrangement links TRBV28 to TRBJ2-7; 7 bases map to TRBD1. The germline V gene encodes CDR1 MDHEN and CDR2 SYDVKM. The CDR3 consists of 14 residues. Trimming removed 6 bases from V and 3 bases from J; junction bases left unmatched: 8. The CDR3 nucleotides read TGTGCCAGCAGAGCTCGGGACAGTATCTACGAGCAGTACTTC. This encodes CASRARDSIYEQYF.

This chain links TRBV27 with TRBJ2-1; D uncertain. V was clipped by 0 bases and J by 0 bases, with 9 bases between them. CDR3 size: 16 residues. The germline CDR1 and CDR2 sequences are MNHEY and SMNVEV (reference sequence). The CDR3 sequence: CASSLSGPSSYNEQFF. In nucleotides, the CDR3 is TGTGCCAGCAGTTTATCCGGGCCTAGCTCCTACAATGAGCAGTTCTTC.

V is TRBV4-1 and J is TRBJ2-1; the D is unclear. CDR1 is MGHRA, CDR2 YSYEKL, per germline. V lost 5 bases, J lost 8 bases, and 10 bases lay in between. The CDR3 has 12 residues. In DNA form, the CDR3 reads TGCGCCAGCAGCTGGCCGAGTGATGAGCAGTTCTTC. Translating gives CASSWPSDEQFF.

This chain connects TRBV9 to TRBJ1-4, with no clear D. Germline values: CDR1 SGDLS, CDR2 YYNGEE. This CDR3 is 12 amino acids long. V was trimmed by 3 bases and J by 6 bases, leaving 6 bases between them. Here the CDR3 DNA reads TGTGCCAGCAGCGGAGACGATGAAAAACTGTTTTTT. Protein sequence: CASSGDDEKLFF.

V gene TRBV5-4 combines with J gene TRBJ2-7; 9 nucleotides line up with TRBD1. The ends lost 2 bases at V and 5 bases at J; junction bases unmatched: 8. CDR1 SGHNT and CDR2 YYREEE come from the germline V gene (reference sequence). This CDR3 comprises 15 residues. CDR3 region: CASSFTGTGSHEQYF. The DNA of the CDR3 is TGTGCCAGCAGCTTTACCGGGACAGGGTCCCACGAGCAGTACTTC.

The chain combines TRBV6-5 with TRBJ2-7; weak D call: TRBD2 (6 bases). The V gene's germline CDR1 is MNHEY and CDR2 SVGAGI. The V end lost 2 bases, the J end lost 7 bases, and 9 bases lay between the germline ends. There are 12 residues in the CDR3. Here the CDR3 DNA reads TGTGCCAGCAGTTACGGGGCGGGGGAGCAGTACTTC. The encoded protein is CASSYGAGEQYF.

The J gene is TRBJ2-1, the V gene TRBV9, with D unresolved. V was pared by 0 bases and J by 3 bases, with 13 bases between. Germline V gene sequence: CDR1 SGDLS, CDR2 YYNGEE. This CDR3 has 16 amino acids. CDR3 coding DNA: TGTGCCAGCAGCGTAGGAGCCTCGAGACTCTACAATGAGCAGTTCTTC. It yields the protein CASSVGASRLYNEQFF.

The chain joins TRBV20-1 to TRBJ2-7, with TRBD2 as a possible D gene (6 bases). Germline CDR1 reads DFQATT; CDR2 reads SNEGSKA (reference sequence). V lost 3 bases, J lost 7 bases, and 10 bases lay in between. The CDR3 runs 11 residues. Here the CDR3 DNA reads TGCAGTGCTAGGGAGGGTATGGAGCAGTACTTC. It specifies CSAREGMEQYF.

Comments on this clone: Different DNA sequences within this sample yield the same CDR3. This chain uses TRBV4-1 with TRBJ2-7; no firm D call. The CDR3 sequence is 13 residues long. Germline V CDR1 and CDR2: MGHRA, YSYEKL. V lost 1 base and J lost 3, with 7 bases in between. CDR3 region: CASSQGLDYEQYF. The CDR3 DNA follows: TGCGCCAGCAGCCAAGGGCTAGACTACGAGCAGTACTTC.

This chain uses TRBV7-8 with TRBJ1-3; D is ambiguous. Deletions cut 1 base from V and 1 base from J, with 17 bases between. Germline-derived CDR1 and CDR2 are SGHVS and FQNEAQ. The CDR3 has 18 amino acids. CDR3 coding DNA: TGTGCCAGCAGCTTAGTGGATAGGGCAATGAAATCTGGAAACACCATATATTTT. Encoded protein: CASSLVDRAMKSGNTIYF.

The CDR3 loop is CASSMEQWNTEAFF. The CDR3 region has the DNA TGTGCCAGTAGTATGGAACAATGGAACACTGAAGCTTTCTTT. The chain carries TRBV19 and TRBJ1-1; unclear D gene. Germline assignment: CDR1 LNHDA and CDR2 SQIVND (reference sequence). This CDR3 comprises 14 residues. V was shortened by 3 bases and J by 1 base, with 9 bases between the two germline ends.

The rearrangement uses TRBV11-1 and TRBJ2-7; D gene ambiguous. V was pared by 4 bases and J by 1 base, with 2 bases between. Germline CDR1 SGHAT, CDR2 FQDESV (reference sequence). The CDR3 length is 11 residues. DNA of the CDR3: TGTGCCAGCAGCTGGTCCTACGAGCAGTACTTC. This codes for CASSWSYEQYF.

This clone was seen once. V and J are TRBV6-6 and TRBJ2-7; 9 positions match TRBD2. The V and J ends lost 6 bases and 6 bases, in that order; junction bases with no gene match: 9. Germline V CDR1 and CDR2: MNHNY, SVGAGI (reference sequence). This CDR3 is built from 14 residues. The CDR3 DNA sequence: TGTGCCAGCAGGGCGGGCCTAGCGGGAACCGAGCAGTACTTC. It specifies CASRAGLAGTEQYF.

This chain connects TRBV7-9 to TRBJ2-7; 13 bases are a match to TRBD2. This CDR3 is 16 amino acids long. The junction had 5 bases not matched to a gene; V was cut back by 1 base and J by 5 bases. Germline V CDR1 and CDR2: SEHNR, FQNEAQ (reference sequence). The CDR3 DNA reads as TGTGCCAGCAGCTTAGGCCGACTAGCGGGAGGCCACGAGCAGTACTTC. Translated: CASSLGRLAGGHEQYF.

This rearrangement joins TRBV28 to TRBJ2-7; 7 positions match TRBD1. This CDR3 is 14 amino acids long. V dropped 6 bases and J dropped 5; count of bases not matched to a gene: 10. Germline V gives CDR1 MDHEN, CDR2 SYDVKM. This CDR3 reads CASRRTGSGHEQYF. DNA of the CDR3: TGTGCCAGCAGACGGACAGGCTCCGGCCACGAGCAGTACTTC.

V gene TRBV12-1 combines with J gene TRBJ2-5; TRBD1, the table's D call, was not compared with the DNA. TRBV12-1 is tagged as a pseudogene. There are 13 residues in the CDR3. This CDR3 reads CASSSTERETQYF. The CDR3 DNA sequence: TGTGCCAGCAGCTCTACAGAGAGAGAGACCCAGTACTTC.

This clone was counted a single time. The gene calls are TRBV11-2 and TRBJ2-1, with D perhaps TRBD2 (6 bases). V was trimmed by 5 bases and J by 2 bases, leaving 13 bases between them. Germline CDR1 and CDR2: SGHAT and FQNNGV. The CDR3 has 15 amino acids. Written as DNA, the CDR3 is TGTGCCAGCAGCCCAATGGCGGGACCCTACAATGAGCAGTTCTTC. The encoded protein is CASSPMAGPYNEQFF.

Comments on this clone: The identical CDR3 is also encoded by other nucleotide sequences in the sample. The V gene is TRBV27, the J gene TRBJ1-5, with D unclear. The CDR3 is 13 residues long. The ends were cut back, 2 bases at V and 4 bases at J, with 6 bases in the middle. CDR1 and CDR2 from the germline V gene are MNHEY and SMNVEV (reference sequence). CDR3 protein: CASSLGLNQPQHF. CDR3 bases: TGTGCCAGCAGTTTAGGGCTGAATCAGCCCCAGCATTTT.

The J gene is TRBJ1-1, the V gene TRBV7-9; no definite D call. This CDR3 contains 14 residues. The V end was cut by 2 bases, the J end by 5 bases, with 12 bases between. In germline, CDR1 is SEHNR, CDR2 FQNEAQ (reference sequence). The CDR3 region has the DNA TGTGCCAGCAGCTTACTTGGTGGCGGGACTGAAGCTTTCTTT. It is translated as CASSLLGGGTEAFF.

V usage is TRBV2 and J usage is TRBJ2-3; no clear D. Germline CDR1 SNHLY, CDR2 FYNNEI. V was shortened by 6 bases and J by 3 bases, with 13 bases between the two germline ends. The CDR3 is 14 residues long. CDR3 DNA sequence: TGTGCCAGCAGGGACCCGCGGAAAACAGATACGCAGTATTTT. Its translation is CASRDPRKTDTQYF.

The chain is built from TRBV27 and TRBJ1-5; D remains unclear. This CDR3 is 15 amino acids long. Germline lookup yields CDR1 MNHEY and CDR2 SMNVEV (reference sequence). Trimming cost V 0 bases and J 1 base, with 7 bases left between them. The DNA for the CDR3 is TGTGCCAGCAGTTTATCGATCCAAAGCAATCAGCCCCAGCATTTT. Its protein product is CASSLSIQSNQPQHF.

The gene calls are TRBV7-2 and TRBJ2-3, with 8 bases lining up with TRBD2. The CDR3 has 14 residues. Germline CDR1 is SGHTA and CDR2 is FQGNSA. The V and J ends lost 5 bases and 4 bases, in that order; junction bases with no gene match: 5. In DNA, the CDR3 is TGTGCCAGCAGCCAAGGACTAGCAGCAGATACGCAGTATTTT. Translated, it gives CASSQGLAADTQYF.

Concerning this clone itself: Other DNA sequences in this sample translate to the same CDR3. This rearrangement joins TRBV27 to TRBJ2-7; the match to TRBD1 covers 8 bases. The CDR3 contains 13 residues. The V segment lost 9 bases and the J segment 0 bases; nucleotides outside the gene matches: 4. The germline V gene has CDR1 MNHEY and CDR2 SMNVEV (reference sequence). In DNA, the CDR3 is TGTGCCAGTGGGACAGGCAGCTCCTACGAGCAGTACTTC. It is translated as CASGTGSSYEQYF.

The chain has TRBV4-1 and TRBJ2-7, with 8 bases aligning to TRBD1. With 5 bases clipped from V and 2 bases from J, the junction kept 5 bases outside the gene matches. The CDR3 has 14 residues. In germline, CDR1 is MGHRA, CDR2 YSYEKL. The DNA for the CDR3 is TGCGCCAGCAGCTACAGGGGACAGGCCTACGAGCAGTACTTC. As protein: CASSYRGQAYEQYF.

V is TRBV27 and J is TRBJ2-2; a possible D gene is TRBD2 (6 bases). This CDR3 region has 16 residues. With 3 bases removed from V and 6 bases from J, the gap between germline ends came to 17 bases. Germline-derived CDR1 and CDR2 are MNHEY and SMNVEV (reference sequence). The CDR3 sequence is CASSFVLWGGPGELFF. CDR3 coding DNA: TGTGCCAGCAGTTTCGTCCTATGGGGAGGACCCGGGGAGCTGTTTTTT.